This passage covers 13 T cell receptor beta chains from one sample sequenced in a study of cytomegalovirus exposure and HLA in healthy donors. PCR amplification relied on 60 Vbeta primers (plus 13 Jbeta primers). The method was immunoSEQ multiplex PCR; TCRdb's version includes in-frame clones alone and lacks a portion of them. Of roughly 140,000 clones listed, over 60% are singletons. The sequenced material came from PBMCs. Every receptor here comes from a woman aged 25 to 39 in good health and CMV-seropositive.

In regard to this clone: An end of the junction does not agree with germline; a read error may underlie this. Other DNA sequences from this sample encode an identical CDR3 as well. The CDR3 DNA reads TGTGCCAGCAGTTTCCAGGGGTCGCTTAATGAAAAGCTGTTTTTT. Its protein product is CASSFQGSLNEKLFF. This chain uses TRBV28 with TRBJ1-4; the D gene is possibly TRBD1 (6 bases). Looked up from germline, CDR1 is MDHEN and CDR2 is SYDVKM. The CDR3 loop spans 15 amino acids. The variable domain in full, with the rest retrieved from reference TRBV28 and TRBJ1-4, is DVKVTQSSRYLVKRTGEKVFLECVQDMDHENMFWYRQDPGLGLRLIYFSYDVKMKEKGDIPEGYSVSREKKERFSLILESASTNQTSMYLCASSFQGSLNEKLFFGSGTQLSVL.

In this sample, this clone turned up a few times. The chain has TRBV2 and TRBJ2-5; 9 nucleotides line up with TRBD1. TRBJ2-7 explains the end of the DNA better; the J call may be wrong. In germline, CDR1 is SNHLY, CDR2 FYNNEI. The CDR3 extends over 15 amino acids. The CDR3 region is CASRPRGQGFNEQYF. The CDR3 DNA is TGTGCCAGCAGGCCCAGGGGACAGGGATTCAACGAGCAGTACTTC.

The J gene is TRBJ2-7, the V gene TRBV4-1; TRBD1 matches 7 bases. Germline CDR1 and CDR2: MGHRA and YSYEKL. V lost 1 base, J lost 6 bases, and 6 bases stayed unmatched. The CDR3 is 14 amino acids. As DNA, the CDR3 is TGCGCCAGCAGCCAAGCTAAGGCAGGGGGCGAGCAGTACTTC. Protein product: CASSQAKAGGEQYF.

In DNA, the CDR3 is TGTGCCAGCAGCCCCGGGGACACCTATGAAAAACTGTTTTTT. Its protein product is CASSPGDTYEKLFF. This rearrangement joins TRBV7-8 to TRBJ1-4; tentative D call: TRBD1 (6 bases). This CDR3 has 14 residues. V lost 5 bases, J lost 6 bases, and 13 bases lay in between. From germline, CDR1 is SGHVS and CDR2 FQNEAQ.

The chain combines TRBV7-9 with TRBJ1-6; the match to TRBD1 covers 9 bases. Looked up from germline, CDR1 is SEHNR and CDR2 is FQNEAQ (reference sequence). There are 16 residues in the CDR3. V was clipped by 2 bases and J by 7 bases; unmatched bases: 6. CDR3 sequence: CASSLLVDRGNSPLHF. As DNA, the CDR3 is TGTGCCAGCAGCTTATTGGTCGACAGGGGGAATTCACCCCTCCACTTT.

The chain combines TRBV4-1 with TRBJ2-2, with 13 bases identical to TRBD2. The junction had 3 bases not matched to a gene; V was cut back by 3 bases and J by 2 bases. The CDR3 has 17 residues. Per germline, CDR1 MGHRA and CDR2 YSYEKL. The chain's CDR3 is CASSQRTSGGNTGELFF. In DNA, the CDR3 is TGCGCCAGCAGCCAGAGGACTAGCGGGGGTAACACCGGGGAGCTGTTTTTT.

J is TRBJ2-3 and V is TRBV18; D ambiguous. The V end lost 1 base, the J end lost 2 bases, and 4 bases lay between the germline ends. The length of the CDR3 is 13 residues. Germline values: CDR1 KGHSH, CDR2 LQKENI. CDR3 sequence: CASSPHYTDTQYF. The CDR3 coding sequence is TGTGCCAGCTCACCACACTACACAGATACGCAGTATTTT. The entire variable domain, with the rest obtained from reference TRBV18 and TRBJ2-3, is as follows: NAGVMQNPRHLVRRRGQEARLRCSPMKGHSHVYWYRQLPEEGLKFMVYLQKENIIDESGMPKERFSAEFPKEGPSILRIQQVVRGDSAAYFCASSPHYTDTQYFGPGTRLTVL.

The chain carries TRBV7-9 and TRBJ1-1; 9 bases line up with TRBD1. Germline V CDR1 and CDR2: SEHNR, FQNEAQ (reference sequence). Unmatched junction bases numbered 4, after V lost 6 bases and J lost 5 bases. CDR3 size: 13 residues. CDR3 bases: TGTGCCAGCAGACGGGACAGGGTGACTGAAGCTTTCTTT. Translated, it gives CASRRDRVTEAFF.

The rearrangement links TRBV7-6 to TRBJ1-2, with 9 positions matching TRBD1. After removal of 7 bases from V and 6 bases from J, the junction contained 6 bases not matched to a gene. Germline CDR1 is SGHVS and CDR2 is FNYEAQ. CDR3 length equals 13 residues. The CDR3 loop is CASTTGTGHGYTF. CDR3 bases: TGTGCCAGCACCACAGGGACAGGGCATGGCTACACCTTC.

V is TRBV2 and J is TRBJ1-5, with 7 bases fitting TRBD1. The CDR3 sequence is 14 residues long. J was trimmed by 6 bases and V by 5 bases; bases with no gene match: 7. Germline assignment: CDR1 SNHLY and CDR2 FYNNEI. CDR3 sequence (DNA): TGTGCCAGCAGTTTTGGACAGGCGGGTCAGCCCCAGCATTTT. Translated: CASSFGQAGQPQHF.

The J gene is TRBJ1-4, the V gene TRBV15; unclear D gene. The germline V gene has CDR1 LNHNV and CDR2 YYDKDF (reference sequence). The V end lost 1 base, the J end lost 2 bases, and 11 bases lay between the germline ends. CDR3 length: 16 residues. The CDR3 DNA is TGTGCCACCAGCAGAGCAGCGTCATCCACTAATGAAAAACTGTTTTTT. Translating it yields CATSRAASSTNEKLFF.

There are a few counts of this clone. J is TRBJ2-7 and V is TRBV10-3, with D possibly being TRBD1 (5 bases). Trimming shortened V by 4 bases and J by 1 base, and 11 bases separated the two germline ends. The CDR3 totals 14 residues. Germline lookup yields CDR1 ENHRY and CDR2 SYGVKD. In DNA form, the CDR3 reads TGTGCCATCAGTGTTCAGGGTTTTTCCTACGAGCAGTACTTC. It translates to CAISVQGFSYEQYF.

V is TRBV11-3 and J is TRBJ2-7; D perhaps matches TRBD1 (5 bases). Per germline, CDR1 SGHNT and CDR2 YENEEA. V was trimmed by 5 bases and J by 6 bases, leaving 14 bases between them. CDR3 length: 13 amino acids. The CDR3 region is CASSPQGRGEQYF. Here the CDR3 DNA reads TGTGCCAGCAGCCCCCAGGGAAGGGGCGAGCAGTACTTC.